One sample yielded the 5 T cell receptor beta chains listed below, sequenced in a study of response to subunit inactivated influenza vaccine (dated by TCRdb to 2017 to 2018). The library was generated by RT-PCR. Sequencing instrument: Illumina HiSeq 2500. TCRdb reworked the public reads: Q25 trimming with fastp, MiXCR clone assembly, productive beta chains retained. Identical CDR3 proteins give one entry, which carries the most common genes and DNA. This sample comprises over 400,000 distinct CDR3 sequences, approximately 11% of them detected only once. Of the sample, roughly 12% falls within the top ten clones. In the paper's terms, the time point label means: 45 to 50 days after influenza vaccine administration. The specimen comprised PBMCs from blood, sampled 45 days after vaccination. The receptors originated from a man between 50 and 59 years old who received an inactivated influenza vaccine. Donor details come from another sample of the same person, matched by shared clones.

This clonotype was recorded a few times. The rearrangement uses TRBV10-2 and TRBJ2-2, with D possibly being TRBD1 or TRBD2 (5 bases each). Germline CDR1 WSHSY, CDR2 SAAADI. The CDR3 has 14 amino acids. Trimming pared 2 bases from V and 3 bases from J, leaving 7 bases between. CDR3 amino acids: CASSELGDTGELFF. The CDR3 bases are TGCGCCAGCAGTGAGCTGGGGGACACCGGGGAGCTGTTTTTT.

The chain has TRBV4-3 and TRBJ2-3, with 8 nucleotides matching TRBD2. The CDR3 consists of 19 residues. CDR1 is LGHNA, CDR2 YSLEER, per germline. V gave up 0 bases and J gave up 4 bases; unmatched junction bases: 15. The CDR3 is CASSQDFLLSGGRADTQYF. CDR3 DNA: TGCGCCAGCAGCCAAGATTTTCTCCTCTCGGGAGGGAGGGCAGATACGCAGTATTTT.

This CDR3 reads CSVDVRAGEQYF. The CDR3 nucleotides are TGCAGCGTTGATGTCAGGGCGGGCGAGCAGTACTTC. The genes are TRBV29-1 and TRBJ2-7; D assignment may be TRBD1 or TRBD2 (5 bases each). This CDR3 contains 12 residues. CDR1 and CDR2 (germline): SQVTM, ANQGSEA. V gave up 3 bases and J gave up 6 bases, with 12 bases separating them.

The chain uses TRBV12-3 or TRBV12-4 and TRBJ1-6; D gene ambiguous. This CDR3 spans 14 amino acids. V dropped 6 bases and J dropped 10 bases, with 16 bases sitting between them. CDR3 protein: CASSQTPGGSPLHF. The CDR3 DNA is TGTGCCAGCAGCCAGACTCCGGGCGGGTCACCCCTCCACTTT.

V gene TRBV5-1 combines with J gene TRBJ2-1, with 8 positions matching TRBD2. CDR3 length: 18 residues. V lost 1 base to trimming and J lost 0 bases; unmatched junction nucleotides: 9. Per germline, CDR1 SGHRS and CDR2 YFSETQ. The CDR3 DNA follows: TGCGCCAGCAGCTTGTCTAGCGGGCCGCCAGGCTCCTACAATGAGCAGTTCTTC. Amino acids: CASSLSSGPPGSYNEQFF.